This TCR beta chain was sequenced in a study of T cell responses to AZD1222 COVID-19 vaccine. Overall study: Recipients boosted at about 4 weeks or about 12 weeks are pooled. Study results and limitations: At study baseline, merely six AZD1222 recipients were seropositive. Sampling captured repertoires only after the peak T cell response.

The germline gives CDR1 SGDLS, CDR2 YYNGEE. V shed 6 bases and J shed 0 bases, with 13 bases lying between them. This CDR3 is built from 15 residues. TCRdb's table, derived via immunoSEQ multiplex PCR, lists solely in-frame clones and lacks some. The sample records 150,000 to 200,000 clones, just over 85% being singletons. Concerning this clone: Its antigen is unknown.

The sample in question was peripheral blood, obtained on day 0 of AZD1222 vaccination. The TCR originated in an adult in good health. The chain carries TRBV9 and TRBJ1-3; no reliable D call. CDR3 in amino acids: CASTGGLRSGNTIYF. CDR3 nucleotide sequence: TGTGCCAGCACCGGCGGTCTTCGCTCTGGAAACACCATATATTTT.